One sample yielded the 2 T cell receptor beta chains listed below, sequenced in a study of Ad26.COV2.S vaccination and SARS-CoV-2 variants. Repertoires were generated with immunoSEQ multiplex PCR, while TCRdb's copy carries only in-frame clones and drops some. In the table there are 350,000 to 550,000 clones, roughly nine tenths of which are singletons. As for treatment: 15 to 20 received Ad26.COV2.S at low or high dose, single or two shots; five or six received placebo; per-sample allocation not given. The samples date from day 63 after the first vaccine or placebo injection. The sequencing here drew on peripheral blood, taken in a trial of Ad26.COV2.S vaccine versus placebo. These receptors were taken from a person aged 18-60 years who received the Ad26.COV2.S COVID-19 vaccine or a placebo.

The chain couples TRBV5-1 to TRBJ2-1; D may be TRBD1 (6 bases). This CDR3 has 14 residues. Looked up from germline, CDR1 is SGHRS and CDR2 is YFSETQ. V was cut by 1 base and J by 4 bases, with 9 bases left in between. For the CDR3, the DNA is TGCGCCAGCAGCTTGTTAGGGGGATACAATGAGCAGTTCTTC. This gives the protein CASSLLGGYNEQFF.

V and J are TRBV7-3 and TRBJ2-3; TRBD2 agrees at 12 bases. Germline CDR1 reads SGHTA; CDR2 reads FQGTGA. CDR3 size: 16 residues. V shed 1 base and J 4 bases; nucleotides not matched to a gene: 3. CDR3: CASSLSTSGRSDTQYF. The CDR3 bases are TGTGCCAGCAGCTTAAGCACTAGCGGGAGGTCAGATACGCAGTATTTT.